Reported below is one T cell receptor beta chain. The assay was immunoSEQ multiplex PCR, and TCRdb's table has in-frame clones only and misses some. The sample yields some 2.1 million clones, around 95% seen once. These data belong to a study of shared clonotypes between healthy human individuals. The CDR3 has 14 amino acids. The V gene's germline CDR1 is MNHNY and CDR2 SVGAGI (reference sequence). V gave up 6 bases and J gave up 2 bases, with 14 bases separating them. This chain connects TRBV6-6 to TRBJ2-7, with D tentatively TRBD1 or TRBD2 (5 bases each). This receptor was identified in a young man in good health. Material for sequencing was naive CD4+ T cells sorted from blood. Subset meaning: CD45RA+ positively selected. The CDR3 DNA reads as TGTGCCAGCAGAGCTCGGGACCTTACCTACGAGCAGTACTTC. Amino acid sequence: CASRARDLTYEQYF.